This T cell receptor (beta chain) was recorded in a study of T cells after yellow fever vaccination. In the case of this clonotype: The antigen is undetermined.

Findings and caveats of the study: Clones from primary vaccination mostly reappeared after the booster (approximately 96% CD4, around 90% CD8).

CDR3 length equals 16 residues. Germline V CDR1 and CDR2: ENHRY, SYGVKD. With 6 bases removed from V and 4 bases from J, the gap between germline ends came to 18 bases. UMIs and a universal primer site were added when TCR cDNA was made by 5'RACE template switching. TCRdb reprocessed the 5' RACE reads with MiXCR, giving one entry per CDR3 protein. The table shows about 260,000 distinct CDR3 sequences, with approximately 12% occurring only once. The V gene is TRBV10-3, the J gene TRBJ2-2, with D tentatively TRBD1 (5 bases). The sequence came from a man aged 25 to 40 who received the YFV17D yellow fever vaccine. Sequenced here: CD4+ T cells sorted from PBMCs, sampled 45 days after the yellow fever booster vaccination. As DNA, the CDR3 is TGTGCCATCAGGAAACAGGCAGTCCTGGGCACCGGGGAGCTGTTTTTT. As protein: CAIRKQAVLGTGELFF.